The 17 T cell receptor beta chains in this list originate from one sample, sequenced in a study of early T cells in non-severe SARS-CoV-2 infection. From the 5' RACE reads, TCRdb called clonotypes with MiXCR, one entry per CDR3 protein. This sample has 20,000 to 30,000 distinct CDR3 sequences, with just over 4% found just once. Material: whole blood. These receptors were collected from an adult who was a healthcare worker with PCR-confirmed SARS-CoV-2 infection or an uninfected control (not recorded which).

There are many counts of this clonotype. DNA of the CDR3: TGTGCCAGCAGCTTAGGGGGAGGGTACTCCTACAATGAGCAGTTCTTC. Translation: CASSLGGGYSYNEQFF. J is TRBJ2-1 and V is TRBV11-3; TRBD2 agrees at 7 bases. Germline CDR1 is SGHNT and CDR2 is YENEEA. This CDR3 spans 16 amino acids. V lost 1 base and J lost 0; bases outside the gene matches: 3.

This clonotype is termed medium-sized. The V call is TRBV7-9, the J call TRBJ2-5; possibly TRBD2 for D (6 bases). Germline-derived CDR1 and CDR2 are SEHNR and FQNEAQ (reference sequence). CDR3 length: 13 residues. The ends were cut back, 5 bases at V and 5 bases at J, with 12 bases in the middle. The CDR3 DNA reads as TGTGCCAGCAGCCGGGAGTTTTGGGAGACCCAGTACTTC. Its translation: CASSREFWETQYF.

This clonotype showed up many times. The chain uses TRBV12-3 or TRBV12-4 and TRBJ2-1, with no clear D. V was pared by 5 bases and J by 6 bases, with 2 bases between. This CDR3 is built from 10 residues. The CDR3 DNA sequence: TGTGCCAGCAGTCTCAATGAGCAGTTCTTC. Amino acid sequence: CASSLNEQFF.

The rearrangement joins TRBV6-1 to TRBJ1-3; D gene unclear. V dropped 3 bases and J dropped 3 bases, with 9 bases sitting between them. The CDR3 runs 14 residues. Germline lookup yields CDR1 MNHNS and CDR2 SASEGT. CDR3 sequence (DNA): TGTGCCAGCAGTGATTGGCTTCATGGAAACACCATATATTTT. Translating gives CASSDWLHGNTIYF.

By sample fraction, this clonotype is medium-sized (0.01 to 0.1%). The genes are TRBV7-6 and TRBJ2-7, with TRBD1 as a possible D gene (5 bases). The CDR3 has 13 amino acids. V was cut by 5 bases and J by 4 bases, with 12 bases left in between. Per the germline V gene, CDR1 is SGHVS and CDR2 is FNYEAQ. Here the CDR3 reads CASSGRSGYEQYF. CDR3 nucleotide sequence: TGTGCCAGCAGCGGACGGTCAGGGTACGAGCAGTACTTC. The whole variable domain, filled in from reference TRBV7-6 and TRBJ2-7, reads GAGVSQSPRYKVTKRGQDVALRCDPISGHVSLYWYRQALGQGPEFLTYFNYEAQQDKSGLPNDRFSAERPEGSISTLTIQRTEQRDSAMYRCASSGRSGYEQYFGPGTRLTVT.

This clonotype has a count of ten or more. The V call is TRBV30, the J call TRBJ2-5; tentative D call: TRBD1 (5 bases). Per the germline V gene, CDR1 is GTSNPN and CDR2 is SVGIG (reference sequence). This CDR3 spans 13 amino acids. Trimming took off 1 base at V and 3 bases at J, with 9 bases between the two ends. CDR3 sequence reads: CAWSEKGKETQYF. CDR3 DNA sequence: TGTGCCTGGAGTGAAAAGGGGAAAGAGACCCAGTACTTC.

As regards this clonotype: Just one base apart from a much larger clone, this may be a read error. J is TRBJ1-3 and V is TRBV3-1; no clear D. The CDR3 covers 14 residues. Germline lookup yields CDR1 LGHDT and CDR2 YNNKEL (reference sequence). CDR3 sequence reads: CTSSLDFSGNTIYF. The DNA of the CDR3 is TGTACCAGCAGCCTGGACTTCTCTGGAAACACCATATATTTT.

This clonotype showed up many times. The chain couples TRBV2 to TRBJ2-2; 9 positions agree with TRBD2. The V gene's germline CDR1 is SNHLY and CDR2 FYNNEI. V was clipped by 7 bases and J by 6 bases; unmatched bases: 15. The CDR3 contains 17 residues. The CDR3 is CASTVSDSGRTPGELFF. CDR3 DNA: TGTGCCAGCACCGTCTCCGATAGCGGGAGAACCCCCGGGGAGCTGTTTTTT. Combining the CDR3 with reference TRBV2 and TRBJ2-2 gives the whole variable domain EPEVTQTPSHQVTQMGQEVILRCVPISNHLYFYWYRQILGQKVEFLVSFYNNEISEKSEIFDDQFSVERPDGSNFTLKIRSTKLEDSAMYFCASTVSDSGRTPGELFFGEGSRLTVL.

This chain links TRBV9 with TRBJ2-5, with 7 nucleotides matching TRBD1. Trimming cost V 0 bases and J 3 bases; bases outside gene matches: 2. Germline assignment: CDR1 SGDLS and CDR2 YYNGEE. This CDR3 is 14 amino acids long. For the CDR3, the DNA is TGTGCCAGCAGCGTAGGGGACAGCAAAGAGACCCAGTACTTC. Translation gives CASSVGDSKETQYF.

This clonotype was seen a handful of times. The genes are TRBV30 and TRBJ2-6, with no clear D. The CDR3 is made up of 15 amino acids. V gave up 0 bases and J gave up 0 bases, with 6 bases separating them. CDR1 GTSNPN and CDR2 SVGIG come from the germline V gene (reference sequence). The CDR3 coding sequence is TGTGCCTGGAGTGTCGGGTACTCTGGGGCCAACGTCCTGACTTTC. Residues: CAWSVGYSGANVLTF.

This clonotype rates as medium-sized. The J gene is TRBJ2-7, the V gene TRBV27; D gene ambiguous. The CDR3 has 12 residues. V was pared by 8 bases and J by 0 bases, with 8 bases between. Germline-derived CDR1 and CDR2 are MNHEY and SMNVEV (reference sequence). CDR3 in DNA: TGTGCCAGCTCCCCCAACTCCTACGAGCAGTACTTC. Its protein product is CASSPNSYEQYF.

This clonotype was observed many times. V usage is TRBV29-1 and J usage is TRBJ2-7; tentative D call: TRBD2 (6 bases). The CDR3 totals 14 residues. The germline V gene encodes CDR1 SQVTM and CDR2 ANQGSEA. V was trimmed by 6 bases and J by 1 base, leaving 16 bases between them. Here the CDR3 DNA reads TGCAGCGTGGGGGTAGAGGGAGGTTCCTACGAGCAGTACTTC. As protein: CSVGVEGGSYEQYF.

At least ten counts were recorded for this clonotype. The chain uses TRBV21-1 and TRBJ2-4. TRBV21-1 is marked as a pseudogene. The CDR3 loop spans 13 amino acids. CDR3 DNA: TGTGCCAGCAGGGACGGCAAAGGGAACATTCAGTACTTC. This encodes CASRDGKGNIQYF.

This clonotype was recorded many times. The chain joins TRBV30 to TRBJ1-1; TRBD1 might be the D (6 bases). CDR3 length: 13 residues. The V and J ends lost 5 bases and 5 bases respectively, with 15 bases between them. The germline gives CDR1 GTSNPN, CDR2 SVGIG (reference sequence). The CDR3 coding sequence is TGTGCCTGGTTTCTAAAAGGGGGAACTGAAGCTTTCTTT. Its translation is CAWFLKGGTEAFF.

There are many counts of this clonotype. CDR3 in DNA: TGTGCCAGCAGCTTAGGAAACAGGGGGGTGAACACTGAAGCTTTCTTT. Translation: CASSLGNRGVNTEAFF. This rearrangement joins TRBV7-8 to TRBJ1-1; 8 bases are a match to TRBD1. V lost 1 base to trimming and J lost 0 bases; unmatched junction nucleotides: 4. This CDR3 spans 16 amino acids. Germline CDR1 is SGHVS and CDR2 is FQNEAQ.

Ten or more counts support this clonotype. The J gene is TRBJ2-3, the V gene TRBV11-1; D remains ambiguous. The germline V gene encodes CDR1 SGHAT and CDR2 FQDESV (reference sequence). V was trimmed by 5 bases and J by 8 bases, leaving 14 bases between them. The CDR3 totals 13 residues. This chain's CDR3 is CASSGVGSGTQYF. CDR3 in DNA: TGTGCCAGCAGCGGAGTAGGGTCAGGTACGCAGTATTTT.

The chain carries TRBV29-1 and TRBJ1-1; a weak D match, TRBD1 (5 bases). The V end lost 7 bases, the J end lost 7 bases, and 19 bases lay between the germline ends. This CDR3 contains 13 residues. Germline CDR1 SQVTM, CDR2 ANQGSEA. CDR3 sequence: CSEDNVYNFEAFF. CDR3 nucleotide sequence: TGCAGCGAGGACAATGTCTACAATTTTGAAGCTTTCTTT.